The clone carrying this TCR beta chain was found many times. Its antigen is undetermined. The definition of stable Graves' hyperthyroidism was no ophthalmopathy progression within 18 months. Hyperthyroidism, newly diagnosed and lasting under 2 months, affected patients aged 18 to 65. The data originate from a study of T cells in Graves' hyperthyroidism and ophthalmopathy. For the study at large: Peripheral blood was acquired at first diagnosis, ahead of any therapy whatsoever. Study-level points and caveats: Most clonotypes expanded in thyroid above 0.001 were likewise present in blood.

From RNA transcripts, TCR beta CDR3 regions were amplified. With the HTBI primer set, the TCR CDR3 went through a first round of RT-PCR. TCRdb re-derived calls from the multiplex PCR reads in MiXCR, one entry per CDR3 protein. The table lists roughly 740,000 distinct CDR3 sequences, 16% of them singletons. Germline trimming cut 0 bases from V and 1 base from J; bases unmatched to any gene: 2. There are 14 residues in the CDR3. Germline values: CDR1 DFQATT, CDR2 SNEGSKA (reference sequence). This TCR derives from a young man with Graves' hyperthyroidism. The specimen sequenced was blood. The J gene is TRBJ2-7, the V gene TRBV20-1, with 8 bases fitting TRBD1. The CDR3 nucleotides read TGCAGTGCTAGAGATAACAGGGGGTCCTACGAGCAGTACTTC. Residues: CSARDNRGSYEQYF.